This T cell receptor (beta chain) was captured in a study of cytomegalovirus exposure and HLA in healthy donors. Study observations and caveats: Common viral pathogens seemed, in a later analysis, to connect with several of the most significant clusters. A later analysis linked a missense DCLRE1C variant to TCR beta V- and J-gene trimming.

The PCR used 60 Vbeta and 13 Jbeta primers. TCRdb's table, derived via immunoSEQ multiplex PCR, lists solely in-frame clones and lacks some. The sample has approximately 100,000 clones; 77% are singletons. The table lists this clone with a few counts. As yet, its antigen is unknown. This CDR3 spans 13 amino acids. V gave up 5 bases and J gave up 7 bases; unmatched junction bases: 7. The germline gives CDR1 MDHEN, CDR2 SYDVKM. The chain joins TRBV28 to TRBJ1-1; 7 nucleotides align to TRBD1. This sequence originates from a man in his forties in good health and CMV-seropositive. Sequencing was carried out using PBMCs. Here the CDR3 reads CASSGGGFIEAFF. CDR3 in DNA: TGTGCCAGCAGTGGAGGGGGCTTTATTGAAGCTTTCTTT. Complete variable domain (other parts from reference TRBV28 and TRBJ1-1): DVKVTQSSRYLVKRTGEKVFLECVQDMDHENMFWYRQDPGLGLRLIYFSYDVKMKEKGDIPEGYSVSREKKERFSLILESASTNQTSMYLCASSGGGFIEAFFGQGTRLTVV.